This TCR beta chain is from a study of regulatory T cells in long-lasting Graves disease. The authors built TCR beta libraries using iRepertoire HTBI primers and Arm-PCR of CDR3 regions. As originally analysed: The study identified 62 TRBV and some 15 TRBJ segments across samples. TCRdb used MiXCR to reprocess the multiplex PCR reads, holding one entry per CDR3 protein. The V and J calls were determined by TCRdb, not by the authors. The sample gives approximately 560,000 distinct CDR3 sequences, 15% to 20% of which show up once; about 11% is in the top ten. The CDR3 is 15 residues long. V was cut by 1 base and J by 6 bases, with 12 bases left in between. Germline loops: CDR1 SEHNR, CDR2 FQNEAQ (reference sequence). The time point denotes: newly diagnosed GD, antithyroid drugs for less than 3 months. PBMC-extracted RNA yielded the TCR library. By American Thyroid Association guidelines, Graves' disease was diagnosed in the cohort.

These data are also associated with another study on T cells in Graves' hyperthyroidism and ophthalmopathy.

The specimen comprised peripheral blood mononuclear cells (PBMCs), sampled at new diagnosis, from a patient treated with antithyroid drugs. This TCR derives from a man younger than 35 with Graves disease. The V and J genes are TRBV7-9 and TRBJ1-4; D is uncertain. CDR3 residues: CASSLVGSADEKLFF. Here the CDR3 DNA reads TGTGCCAGCAGCTTAGTTGGTAGCGCGGATGAAAAACTGTTTTTT.